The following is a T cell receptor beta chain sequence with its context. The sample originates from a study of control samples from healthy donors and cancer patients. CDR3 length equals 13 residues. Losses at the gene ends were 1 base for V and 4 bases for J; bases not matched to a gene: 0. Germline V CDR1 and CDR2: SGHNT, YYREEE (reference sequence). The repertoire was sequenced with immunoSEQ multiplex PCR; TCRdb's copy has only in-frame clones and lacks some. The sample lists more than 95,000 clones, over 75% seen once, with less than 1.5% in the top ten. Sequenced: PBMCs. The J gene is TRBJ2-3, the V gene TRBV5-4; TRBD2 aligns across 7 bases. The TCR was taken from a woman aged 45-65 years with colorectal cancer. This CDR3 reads CASSLTSADTQYF. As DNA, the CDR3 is TGTGCCAGCAGCTTGACTAGCGCAGATACGCAGTATTTT.